The 28 T cell receptor beta chains reported below all come from one sample, sequenced in a study of blood T cell repertoires in COVID-19. Only in-frame clones appear in the TCRdb table, and some are missing; sequencing was by immunoSEQ multiplex PCR. The sample shows 350,000 to 450,000 clones, about nine tenths of them seen only once. Sequences were obtained from PBMCs or T cells enriched from blood (not recorded which). These receptors came from a middle-aged woman who had been exposed to COVID-19.

The rearrangement uses TRBV18 and TRBJ1-1; tentatively, D is TRBD1 (5 bases). V was cut by 6 bases and J by 6 bases, with 17 bases left in between. The CDR3 consists of 14 residues. Germline-derived CDR1 and CDR2 are KGHSH and LQKENI. CDR3 bases: TGTGCCAGCTCTCCCCTTAACAGGATCTCTGAAGCTTTCTTT. Its translation is CASSPLNRISEAFF. Full variable domain (remainder filled in from reference TRBV18 and TRBJ1-1): NAGVMQNPRHLVRRRGQEARLRCSPMKGHSHVYWYRQLPEEGLKFMVYLQKENIIDESGMPKERFSAEFPKEGPSILRIQQVVRGDSAAYFCASSPLNRISEAFFGQGTRLTVV.

This clone has just one count. Other DNA sequences in this sample translate to the same CDR3. The V gene is TRBV29-1, the J gene TRBJ1-1; unclear D gene. Trimming took off 2 bases at V and 5 bases at J, with 6 bases between the two ends. CDR1 SQVTM and CDR2 ANQGSEA come from the germline V gene. CDR3 length equals 11 residues. CDR3 residues: CSVESGTEAFF. Written as DNA, the CDR3 is TGCAGCGTTGAATCAGGAACTGAAGCTTTCTTT. The full variable domain, with the rest looked up from reference TRBV29-1 and TRBJ1-1, is SAVISQKPSRDICQRGTSLTIQCQVDSQVTMMFWYRQQPGQSLTLIATANQGSEATYESGFVIDKFPISRPNLTFSTLTVSNMSPEDSSIYLCSVESGTEAFFGQGTRLTVV.

V usage is TRBV3-1 (or the pseudogene TRBV3-2) and J usage is TRBJ2-7, with a weak D call TRBD1 (6 bases). The CDR3 spans 14 residues. V lost 1 base to trimming and J lost 7 bases, with 14 bases between them. CDR1 is LGHDT and CDR2 is YNNKEL in the germline V gene (reference sequence). CDR3 DNA: TGTGCCAGCAGCCAAGCAAGGGCAGGGGATGAGCAGTACTTC. Protein sequence: CASSQARAGDEQYF.

The chain joins TRBV5-1 to TRBJ1-2; perhaps TRBD1 as D (6 bases). Trimming took 4 bases from V and 2 from J, leaving 12 bases between them. This CDR3 region has 14 residues. CDR1 is SGHRS and CDR2 is YFSETQ in the germline V gene. Here the CDR3 DNA reads TGCGCCAGCAGCCCCGGACAGCCCAACTATGGCTACACCTTC. Translation: CASSPGQPNYGYTF.

This chain's CDR3 is CATSGQTGKNEQFF. CDR3 sequence (DNA): TGTGCCACCAGTGGTCAGACAGGGAAGAATGAGCAGTTCTTC. This chain joins TRBV24-1 and TRBJ2-1; 7 bases fit TRBD1. The CDR3 runs to 14 residues. Germline V CDR1 and CDR2: KGHDR, SFDVKD. J lost 7 bases, V lost 5 bases, and 7 bases had no gene match.

The chain combines TRBV13 with TRBJ2-7, with 11 bases matching TRBD2. V trimming: 6 bases; J trimming: 6 bases; junction bases outside the gene matches: 13. This CDR3 has 16 amino acids. In germline, CDR1 is PRHDT, CDR2 FYEKMQ (reference sequence). The CDR3 nucleotides are TGTGCCAGCAGTTCCCAGACTAGCGGGGCTCCCCGCGAGCAGTACTTC. This gives the protein CASSSQTSGAPREQYF.

The rearrangement links TRBV11-3 to TRBJ2-5, with D possibly matching TRBD1 (5 bases). Looked up from germline, CDR1 is SGHNT and CDR2 is YENEEA. The ends were cut back, 5 bases at V and 1 base at J, with 14 bases in the middle. This CDR3 is built from 15 residues. The CDR3 spells CASSTPGYPQETQYF. The DNA of the CDR3 is TGTGCCAGCAGCACTCCAGGGTATCCCCAAGAGACCCAGTACTTC.

The chain couples TRBV7-9 to TRBJ2-2; 10 bases agree with TRBD1. Germline-derived CDR1 and CDR2 are SEHNR and FQNEAQ (reference sequence). V lost 5 bases, J lost 8 bases, and 11 bases stayed unmatched. The CDR3 totals 16 residues. As DNA, the CDR3 is TGTGCCAGCAGCACCAGACAGGGGGCTCTCCTGGGGGAGCTGTTTTTT. Protein sequence: CASSTRQGALLGELFF.

This chain uses TRBV9 with TRBJ2-1, with D tentatively TRBD2 (5 bases). CDR3 size: 15 residues. Germline loops: CDR1 SGDLS, CDR2 YYNGEE. V lost 4 bases to trimming and J lost 4 bases, with 15 bases between them. The DNA for the CDR3 is TGTGCCAGCAGCCCAGGACTGAGCTTATACAATGAGCAGTTCTTC. It codes for CASSPGLSLYNEQFF.

The V and J genes are TRBV27 and TRBJ1-2; TRBD1 might be the D (6 bases). In germline, CDR1 is MNHEY, CDR2 SMNVEV (reference sequence). Trimming took 6 bases from V and 6 from J, leaving 14 bases between them. The CDR3 contains 13 residues. CDR3 residues: CASSSTGINGYTF. CDR3 DNA sequence: TGTGCCAGCAGCTCAACAGGGATTAATGGCTACACCTTC.

This chain connects TRBV6-1 to TRBJ1-5; weak D call: TRBD1 (5 bases). This CDR3 has 16 amino acids. Deletions cut 3 bases from V and 0 bases from J, with 12 bases between. Germline lookup yields CDR1 MNHNS and CDR2 SASEGT. Here the CDR3 reads CASSERDFLSNQPQHF. The CDR3, as DNA: TGTGCCAGCAGTGAGAGGGACTTCCTTAGCAATCAGCCCCAGCATTTT.

This clone showed up just a few times. CDR3 nucleotides: TGTGCCAGCAGCTCGACTAGCAAGTACGAGCAGTACTTC. Its translation: CASSSTSKYEQYF. The chain carries TRBV7-2 and TRBJ2-7, with 7 bases that match TRBD2. Unmatched junction bases numbered 4, after V lost 4 bases and J lost 4 bases. Germline lookup yields CDR1 SGHTA and CDR2 FQGNSA. This CDR3 is built from 13 residues. The complete variable domain, with remaining parts taken from reference TRBV7-2 and TRBJ2-7, reads GAGVSQSPSNKVTEKGKDVELRCDPISGHTALYWYRQSLGQGLEFLIYFQGNSAPDKSGLPSDRFSAERTGGSVSTLTIQRTQQEDSAVYLCASSSTSKYEQYFGPGTRLTVT.

The chain carries TRBV7-8 and TRBJ1-1; no firm D call. The CDR3 extends over 13 amino acids. Germline CDR1 SGHVS, CDR2 FQNEAQ. V was clipped by 2 bases and J by 0 bases, with 4 bases between them. In nucleotides, the CDR3 is TGTGCCAGCAGCTTACAGGTGAACACTGAAGCTTTCTTT. Translation: CASSLQVNTEAFF.

This clone was recorded a few times. The J gene is TRBJ1-2, the V gene TRBV11-2, with TRBD1 as a possible D gene (6 bases). The CDR3 totals 15 residues. CDR1 and CDR2 from the germline V gene are SGHAT and FQNNGV. V was cut by 0 bases and J by 7 bases, with 15 bases left in between. CDR3 amino acids: CASSLDRGAGAGYTF. The CDR3 nucleotides are TGTGCCAGCAGCTTAGATCGAGGGGCAGGGGCTGGCTACACCTTC. Together with reference TRBV11-2 and TRBJ1-2, the CDR3 gives the full variable domain: EAGVAQSPRYKIIEKRQSVAFWCNPISGHATLYWYQQILGQGPKLLIQFQNNGVVDDSQLPKDRFSAERLKGVDSTLKIQPAKLEDSAVYLCASSLDRGAGAGYTFGSGTRLTVV.

CDR3 bases: TGCAGCGCCGGCGGGAGCTACGAGCAGTACTTC. It is translated as CSAGGSYEQYF. The gene calls are TRBV29-1 and TRBJ2-7, with 7 bases matching TRBD2. The CDR3 runs to 11 residues. J lost 3 bases, V lost 7 bases, and 3 bases had no gene match. CDR1 is SQVTM and CDR2 is ANQGSEA in the germline V gene.

The chain couples TRBV27 to TRBJ1-6; tentatively, D is TRBD1 (5 bases). The CDR3 loop spans 16 amino acids. V shed 6 bases and J shed 13 bases, with 25 bases lying between them. Germline CDR1 reads MNHEY; CDR2 reads SMNVEV (reference sequence). CDR3 residues: CASRRRTTDPWGPLHF. The CDR3 nucleotides read TGTGCCAGCAGGCGACGGACGACGGACCCTTGGGGCCCCCTCCACTTT.

This clone showed up just once. The chain recombines TRBV27 with TRBJ1-1; D is perhaps TRBD1 (5 bases). CDR3 length equals 14 residues. Trimming shortened V by 6 bases and J by 1 base, and 12 bases separated the two germline ends. Germline V gene data show CDR1 as MNHEY and CDR2 as SMNVEV (reference sequence). Here the CDR3 DNA reads TGTGCCAGCAGGGAAGGACAAAGGAACACTGAAGCTTTCTTT. This codes for CASREGQRNTEAFF.

This clone was seen a single time. The chain has TRBV7-3 and TRBJ2-3; 8 nucleotides match TRBD1. V dropped 2 bases and J dropped 2; count of bases not matched to a gene: 3. Germline CDR1 reads SGHTA; CDR2 reads FQGTGA. The length of the CDR3 is 15 residues. In DNA form, the CDR3 reads TGTGCCAGCAGCTTAGACAGGGGCTACACAGATACGCAGTATTTT. It encodes CASSLDRGYTDTQYF.

This CDR3 reads CASSRRTQGYNSPLHF. DNA of the CDR3: TGTGCCAGCAGTCGGCGCACACAGGGTTACAATTCACCCCTCCACTTT. V usage is TRBV9 and J usage is TRBJ1-6; D perhaps matches TRBD1 (6 bases). CDR3 size: 16 residues. Germline loops: CDR1 SGDLS, CDR2 YYNGEE. V lost 5 bases and J lost 7, with 19 bases in between.

The V and J genes are TRBV5-1 and TRBJ2-3; D is perhaps TRBD2 (5 bases). In germline, CDR1 is SGHRS, CDR2 YFSETQ. The V and J ends lost 5 bases and 3 bases respectively, with 10 bases between them. CDR3 length equals 13 residues. CDR3 DNA: TGCGCCAGCAGGGGAGTGGGAACAGATACGCAGTATTTT. It specifies CASRGVGTDTQYF. Drawing the rest from reference TRBV5-1 and TRBJ2-3, the complete variable domain is KAGVTQTPRYLIKTRGQQVTLSCSPISGHRSVSWYQQTPGQGLQFLFEYFSETQRNKGNFPGRFSGRQFSNSRSEMNVSTLELGDSALYLCASRGVGTDTQYFGPGTRLTVL.

This clone has only one observation. The gene calls are TRBV7-2 and TRBJ1-6; a possible D gene is TRBD1 (6 bases). CDR3 length: 16 residues. Germline-derived CDR1 and CDR2 are SGHTA and FQGNSA. With 5 bases removed from V and 7 bases from J, the gap between germline ends came to 18 bases. The CDR3 nucleotides are TGTGCCAGCAGCCCCTCAGGGGCTGGGGGCAATTCACCCCTCCACTTT. This encodes CASSPSGAGGNSPLHF.

A note on this clone: Other DNA variants within this sample encode the same CDR3. The chain joins TRBV18 to TRBJ1-2; 7 bases are shared with TRBD1. V gave up 3 bases and J gave up 6 bases; unmatched junction bases: 1. This CDR3 contains 12 residues. Germline assignment: CDR1 KGHSH and CDR2 LQKENI. DNA for the CDR3: TGTGCCAGCTCACCCGACAGGGATGGCTACACCTTC. Amino acid sequence: CASSPDRDGYTF.

This rearrangement joins TRBV5-1 to TRBJ2-7; 8 nucleotides match TRBD2. Germline V gene data show CDR1 as SGHRS and CDR2 as YFSETQ. The J segment lost 5 bases and the V segment lost 0 bases, leaving 10 bases of the junction unmatched. The CDR3 loop spans 16 amino acids. The CDR3 DNA follows: TGCGCCAGCAGCTTGGCCGCGGAGCGGGGGATCCACGAGCAGTACTTC. It translates to CASSLAAERGIHEQYF.

The chain combines TRBV4-2 with TRBJ1-5; weak D call: TRBD1 (5 bases). Germline V gives CDR1 LGHNA, CDR2 YNFKEQ. V was pared by 4 bases and J by 5 bases, with 12 bases between. The CDR3 extends over 14 amino acids. The CDR3: CASSPAGGDQPQHF. As DNA, the CDR3 is TGTGCCAGCAGCCCGGCTGGAGGGGATCAGCCCCAGCATTTT.

This clone was seen once. V is TRBV30 and J is TRBJ1-1; 7 bases are a match to TRBD1. Germline V gives CDR1 GTSNPN, CDR2 SVGIG (reference sequence). The ends lost 2 bases at V and 6 bases at J; junction bases unmatched: 9. The CDR3 length is 14 residues. CDR3 sequence reads: CAWSRRGRWAEAFF. The CDR3 bases are TGTGCCTGGAGTAGGAGGGGGCGTTGGGCTGAAGCTTTCTTT.

J is TRBJ1-2 and V is TRBV12-3 or TRBV12-4, with D hard to call. The CDR3 is 12 residues long. Trimming pared 3 bases from V and 8 bases from J, leaving 10 bases between. CDR3 loop: CASSFIGGGYTF. CDR3 coding DNA: TGTGCCAGCAGTTTTATAGGCGGGGGCTACACCTTC.

To note about this clone: This sample includes further DNA sequences coding for the same CDR3. The chain joins TRBV5-1 to TRBJ1-4; D possibly corresponds to TRBD1 (5 bases). This CDR3 has 15 amino acids. The germline CDR1 and CDR2 sequences are SGHRS and YFSETQ. V was cut by 5 bases and J by 0 bases, with 11 bases left in between. CDR3 in amino acids: CASSLTGATNEKLFF. The CDR3 nucleotides are TGCGCCAGCAGTTTAACAGGCGCAACTAATGAAAAACTGTTTTTT. The full variable domain, its missing parts supplied by reference TRBV5-1 and TRBJ1-4, is KAGVTQTPRYLIKTRGQQVTLSCSPISGHRSVSWYQQTPGQGLQFLFEYFSETQRNKGNFPGRFSGRQFSNSRSEMNVSTLELGDSALYLCASSLTGATNEKLFFGSGTQLSVL.

The chain recombines TRBV11-2 with TRBJ2-3; 7 bases align to TRBD2. Germline V CDR1 and CDR2: SGHAT, FQNNGV. The V segment lost 4 bases and the J segment 6 bases; nucleotides outside the gene matches: 13. The length of the CDR3 is 16 residues. In DNA, the CDR3 is TGTGCCAGCAGCTCAACCGGGACTACCGCTTCGGATACGCAGTATTTT. This sequence encodes CASSSTGTTASDTQYF.